A selection of T cell receptor beta chains follows, all from one sample in a study of T cell responses to AZD1222 COVID-19 vaccine. Measured with immunoSEQ multiplex PCR; TCRdb has only the in-frame clones, and not every one. The sample comprises approximately 180,000 clones, 85% to 95% of which are singletons, and 8% to 13% rests with the top ten. Sequences were derived from peripheral blood, sampled on day 0 of AZD1222 vaccination. The receptors derive from an adult in good health. Both conserved end residues are part of each CDR3. A D gene is named only where the DNA matches it firmly. Size values are once, few and many counts, or a class for expanded clones, and some rows have none.

once	TRBV19	NA	TRBJ2-2	TGTGCCAGTGACAGGACCACCGGGGAGCTGTTTTTT	CASDRTTGELFF
NA	TRBV5-4	TRBD1	TRBJ1-3	TGTGCCAGTACCGACAGGGCTGGAAACACCATATATTTT	CASTDRAGNTIYF
NA	TRBV11-2	TRBD1	TRBJ1-2	TGTGCCAGCAGCCAAGGGACAGAGAGTTTTGGCTACACCTTC	CASSQGTESFGYTF
NA	TRBV19	NA	TRBJ1-1	TGTGCCAGTAGTATACGGGGGAACACTGAAGCTTTCTTT	CASSIRGNTEAFF
NA	TRBV11-2	NA	TRBJ2-1	TGTGCCAGCAGCTGGGAGTCAGGGAAAGAGCAGTTCTTC	CASSWESGKEQFF
NA	TRBV19	NA	TRBJ1-5	TGTGCCAGTAGTATCCAGGGACCTATTAGCAATCAGCCCCAGCATTTT	CASSIQGPISNQPQHF
NA	TRBV28	NA	TRBJ1-5	TGTGCCAGCACCACCCCGCCAGTCTTCAATCAGCCCCAGCATTTT	CASTTPPVFNQPQHF
NA	TRBV5-4	TRBD2	TRBJ2-7	TGTGCCAGCAGCAAAACCTTCCTTAGCGGGAGTAACGACGAGCAGTACTTC	CASSKTFLSGSNDEQYF
NA	TRBV10-1	NA	TRBJ1-4	TGCGCCGCACCGGGGGAGGGCTGGGTGGGAGAAAAACTGTTTTTT	CAAPGEGWVGEKLFF
NA	TRBV11-3	TRBD1	TRBJ2-5	TGTGCCAGCAGCTTAGGTCTTTCGGGACAGGGCCAAGAGACCCAGTACTTC	CASSLGLSGQGQETQYF
once	TRBV6-5	NA	TRBJ1-1	TGTGCCGCAGGGGATCGCACTGAAGCTTTCTTT	CAAGDRTEAFF
NA	TRBV11-2	NA	TRBJ2-5	TGTGCCAGCAGCCCCCCCCCACCGGAAGAGACCCAGTACTTC	CASSPPPPEETQYF
once	TRBV7-6	TRBD2	TRBJ2-7	TGTGCCAGCAGCCCAGGCCCTAGCGGGAGCAGTTACGAGCAGTACTTC	CASSPGPSGSSYEQYF
NA	TRBV9	TRBD1	TRBJ2-2	TGTGCCAGCAGCGTACTGGATAGGGGGCCCACCGGGGAGCTGTTTTTT	CASSVLDRGPTGELFF
once	TRBV20-1	NA	TRBJ2-2	TGCAGTGCTAGTAAACAGGCGAACACCGGGGAGCTGTTTTTT	CSASKQANTGELFF
NA	TRBV7-2	NA	TRBJ1-3	TGTGCCAGCAGCTTAAAACCGGGGAAAACTGGAAACACCATATATTTT	CASSLKPGKTGNTIYF
NA	TRBV7-3	NA	TRBJ2-1	TGTGCCAGCAGCTTAACGTTCGCGCTACACAATGAGCAGTTCTTC	CASSLTFALHNEQFF
NA	TRBV7-9	TRBD2	TRBJ2-1	TGTGCCAGCAGCCCCCTCCACGGGAGGGCCAAAAAGCGTTACAATGAGCAGTTCTTC	CASSPLHGRAKKRYNEQFF
NA	TRBV5-1	NA	TRBJ2-7	TGCGCCAGCAGCCCGGAGCAAGTTCGTTACGAGCAGTACTTC	CASSPEQVRYEQYF
NA	TRBV27	NA	TRBJ1-2	TGTGCCAGCAGTTTATCGGGCTATTCTAACTATGGCTACACCTTC	CASSLSGYSNYGYTF
NA	TRBV15	NA	TRBJ1-1	TGTGCCACCAGCAGAGACCGTCGTTTGGAAGCTTTCTTT	CATSRDRRLEAFF
few	TRBV7-8	TRBD2	TRBJ2-7	TGTGCCAGCAGCTCAGGGGCTAGCGGGAGAGGCGAGCAGTACTTC	CASSSGASGRGEQYF
NA	TRBV27	NA	TRBJ1-1	TGTGCCAGCAGTCTAACCTCTCAGGGAGGCACTGAAGCTTTCTTT	CASSLTSQGGTEAFF
NA	TRBV18	NA	TRBJ1-2	TGTGCCAGCTCACCTAGGACGGCAGCTAACTATGGCTACACCTTC	CASSPRTAANYGYTF
NA	TRBV2	TRBD1	TRBJ2-1	TGTGCCAGCAGACCCGGGACAGCTACAATGAGGCAGTTCTTC	CASRPGTATMRQFF
NA	TRBV6-2/TRBV6-3	TRBD2	TRBJ2-2	TGTGCCAGCAGTTACTCGACTAGCGGGGGGGCCGTCACCGGGGAGCTGTTTTTT	CASSYSTSGGAVTGELFF
NA	TRBV30	NA	TRBJ1-4	TGTGCCTGGAGTGGGGGCGGAGGTGAAAAACTGTTTTTT	CAWSGGGGEKLFF
NA	TRBV19	NA	TRBJ1-5	TGTGCCAGTAGTATAGGGGAGAAACAGCCCCAGCATTTT	CASSIGEKQPQHF
NA	TRBV5-1	NA	TRBJ2-7	TGCGCCAGCAGCTTGTCTGGCGACAGCCCCTACGAGCAGTACTTC	CASSLSGDSPYEQYF
NA	TRBV4-1	TRBD1	TRBJ2-1	TGCGCCAGCAGCCACGGGGGACAGGGGGCGTACAATGAGCAGTTCTTC	CASSHGGQGAYNEQFF
NA	TRBV2	TRBD2	TRBJ2-3	TGTGCCAGCAGTGGCCGATCTAGCGGGGGCCACTCCCGGGATACGCAGTATTTT	CASSGRSSGGHSRDTQYF
NA	TRBV21-1	NA	TRBJ1-5	TGTGCCAGCAGCAAGGATGACAGGTTGTCCCCCAATAGCAATCAGCCCCAGCATTTT	CASSKDDRLSPNSNQPQHF
NA	TRBV27	NA	TRBJ2-7	TGTGCCAGCAGACCCGGGGTAGCGAACCACGAGCAGTACTTC	CASRPGVANHEQYF
NA	TRBV7-2	NA	TRBJ1-1	TGTGCCAGCAGCTCTGACATTTACACTGAAGCTTTCTTT	CASSSDIYTEAFF
NA	TRBV6-5	TRBD1	TRBJ1-1	TGTGCCAGCAGCCTTCGACAGGGAGGTTCACTTGAAGCTTTCTTT	CASSLRQGGSLEAFF
NA	TRBV28	NA	TRBJ2-2	TGTGCCAGCAGTCCATTGGACAGAAACACCGGGGAGCTGTTTTTT	CASSPLDRNTGELFF
NA	TRBV4-1	NA	TRBJ1-1	TGCGCCAGCAGCCAAGGAGCTGTGTCAGGCGGCCGCATGAACACTGAAGCTTTCTTT	CASSQGAVSGGRMNTEAFF
NA	TRBV7-2	TRBD1	TRBJ1-2	TGTGCCAGCAGCAGCCAACAGGGGGCCTATGGCTACACCTTC	CASSSQQGAYGYTF
NA	TRBV6-5	NA	TRBJ1-2	TGTGCCAGCTCGACAGCTAACTATGGCTACACCTTC	CASSTANYGYTF
NA	TRBV5-1	NA	TRBJ2-7	TGCGCCAGCAGCTTGGGTGACGTGCTCTACGAGCAGTACTTC	CASSLGDVLYEQYF
NA	TRBV28	NA	TRBJ1-4	TGTGCCAGCAGTACACTAAGGGGGGCGGTTAATGAAAAACTGTTTTTT	CASSTLRGAVNEKLFF
NA	TRBV7-3	NA	TRBJ1-6	TGTGCCAGCAGCCTACAGGAGAATTCACCCCTCCACTTT	CASSLQENSPLHF
once	TRBV3-1/TRBV3-2	NA	TRBJ1-3	TGTGCCAGCAGCCGAGGACAGGGAAACACCATATATTTT	CASSRGQGNTIYF
NA	TRBV19	NA	TRBJ1-2	TGTGCCAGTAGTATTCCAGGGGCCTCTATCGGCTACACCTTC	CASSIPGASIGYTF
NA	TRBV13	NA	TRBJ2-2	TGTGCCAGCAGCCACCCCCCCGGGGACAACACCGGGGAGCTGTTTTTT	CASSHPPGDNTGELFF
NA	TRBV7-9	NA	TRBJ2-7	TGTGCCAGCAGCTTAGCGCGGGGTGGCAGATCCTACGAGCAGTACTTC	CASSLARGGRSYEQYF
NA	TRBV4-1	NA	TRBJ1-1	TGCGCCAGCAGCCAAGTCAAGGAATTCACTGAAGCTTTCTTT	CASSQVKEFTEAFF
NA	TRBV4-1	NA	TRBJ2-3	TGCGCCAGCAGCCAAGGATGGGGGACAGATACGCAGTATTTT	CASSQGWGTDTQYF